This T cell receptor (beta chain) is drawn from a study of blood T cell repertoires in COVID-19. Study as a whole: Acute and convalescent COVID-19 samples came from the United States, Italy and Spain.

As originally analysed: Amplification of reference gene primers was used by the study to estimate nucleated cell counts. The repertoire was sequenced with immunoSEQ multiplex PCR; TCRdb's copy has only in-frame clones and lacks some. That table supplies the V and J calls and clone size; D and trimming were determined from the DNA. The sample lists about 240,000 clones, 82% seen once, with 9.5% to 15% in the top ten. V dropped 3 bases and J dropped 3; count of bases not matched to a gene: 11. The germline CDR1 and CDR2 sequences are SGDLS and YYNGEE. The CDR3 length is 17 residues. The gene calls are TRBV9 and TRBJ2-2; 7 nucleotides align to TRBD1. Source material: peripheral blood. The receptor comes from a woman aged 60 to 75 with active or convalescent COVID-19. Here the CDR3 DNA reads TGTGCCAGCAGCGAACCTCTAGGACAGGTTCACACCGGGGAGCTGTTTTTT. Translation: CASSEPLGQVHTGELFF.